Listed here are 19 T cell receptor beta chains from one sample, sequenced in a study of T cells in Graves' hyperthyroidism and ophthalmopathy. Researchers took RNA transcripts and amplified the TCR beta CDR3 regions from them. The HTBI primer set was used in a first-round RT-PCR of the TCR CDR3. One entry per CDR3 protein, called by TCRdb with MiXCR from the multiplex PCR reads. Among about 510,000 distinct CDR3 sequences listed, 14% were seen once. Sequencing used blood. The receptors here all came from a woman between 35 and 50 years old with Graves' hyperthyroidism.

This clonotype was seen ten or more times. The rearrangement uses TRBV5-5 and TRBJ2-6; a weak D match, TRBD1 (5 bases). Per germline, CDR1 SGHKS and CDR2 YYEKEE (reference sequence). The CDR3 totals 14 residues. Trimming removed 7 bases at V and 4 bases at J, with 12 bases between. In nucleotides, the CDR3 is TGTGCCAGCGGGGCTTTTCCCGGGGCCAACGTCCTGACTTTC. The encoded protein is CASGAFPGANVLTF.

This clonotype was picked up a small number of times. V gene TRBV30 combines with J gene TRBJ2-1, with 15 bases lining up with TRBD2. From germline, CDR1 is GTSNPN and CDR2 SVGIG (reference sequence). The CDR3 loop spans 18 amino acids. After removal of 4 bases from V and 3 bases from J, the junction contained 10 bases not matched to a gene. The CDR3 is CAWTPGLAGGNHYNEQFF. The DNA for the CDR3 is TGTGCCTGGACTCCGGGACTAGCGGGAGGAAACCACTACAATGAGCAGTTCTTC. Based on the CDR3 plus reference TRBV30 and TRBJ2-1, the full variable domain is SQTIHQWPATLVQPVGSPLSLECTVEGTSNPNLYWYRQAAGRGLQLLFYSVGIGQISSEVPQNLSASRPQDRQFILSSKKLLLSDSGFYLCAWTPGLAGGNHYNEQFFGPGTRLTVL.

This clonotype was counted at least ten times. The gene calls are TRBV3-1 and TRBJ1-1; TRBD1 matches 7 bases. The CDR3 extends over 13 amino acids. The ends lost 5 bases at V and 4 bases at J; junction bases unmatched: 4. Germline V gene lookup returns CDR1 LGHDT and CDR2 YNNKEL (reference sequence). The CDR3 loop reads CASSSTGSTEAFF. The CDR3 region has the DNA TGTGCCAGCAGCTCGACAGGGTCCACTGAAGCTTTCTTT.

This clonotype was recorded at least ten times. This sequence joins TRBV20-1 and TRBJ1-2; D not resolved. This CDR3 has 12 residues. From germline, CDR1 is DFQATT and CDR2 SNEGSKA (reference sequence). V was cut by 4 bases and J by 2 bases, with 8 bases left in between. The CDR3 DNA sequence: TGCAGTGCTACTGAACACAACTATGGCTACACCTTC. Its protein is CSATEHNYGYTF.

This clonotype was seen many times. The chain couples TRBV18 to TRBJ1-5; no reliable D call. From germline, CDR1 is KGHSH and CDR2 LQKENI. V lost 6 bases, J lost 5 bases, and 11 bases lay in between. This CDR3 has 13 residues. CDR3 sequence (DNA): TGTGCCAGCTCCCTAGTAACAGATCAGCCCCAGCATTTT. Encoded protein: CASSLVTDQPQHF. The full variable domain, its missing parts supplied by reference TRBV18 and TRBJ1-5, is NAGVMQNPRHLVRRRGQEARLRCSPMKGHSHVYWYRQLPEEGLKFMVYLQKENIIDESGMPKERFSAEFPKEGPSILRIQQVVRGDSAAYFCASSLVTDQPQHFGDGTRLSIL.

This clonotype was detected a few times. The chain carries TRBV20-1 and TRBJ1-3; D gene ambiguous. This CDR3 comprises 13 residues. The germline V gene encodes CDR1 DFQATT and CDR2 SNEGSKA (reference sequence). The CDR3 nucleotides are TGCAGCTGTCTGAGGAGCTCTGGAAACACCATATATTTT. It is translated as CSCLRSSGNTIYF.

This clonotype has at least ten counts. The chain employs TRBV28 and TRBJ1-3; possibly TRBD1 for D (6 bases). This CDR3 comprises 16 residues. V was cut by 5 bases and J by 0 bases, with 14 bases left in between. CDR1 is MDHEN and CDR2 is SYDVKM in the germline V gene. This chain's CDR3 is CASSTRQEPSGNTIYF. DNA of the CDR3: TGTGCCAGCAGTACCCGACAGGAACCCTCTGGAAACACCATATATTTT.

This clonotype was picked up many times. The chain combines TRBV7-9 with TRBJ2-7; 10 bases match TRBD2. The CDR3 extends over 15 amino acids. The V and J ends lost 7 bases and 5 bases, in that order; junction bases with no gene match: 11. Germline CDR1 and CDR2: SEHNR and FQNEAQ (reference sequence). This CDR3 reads CASTKAASGSDEQYF. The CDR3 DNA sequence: TGTGCCAGCACCAAGGCGGCTAGCGGGAGTGACGAGCAGTACTTC. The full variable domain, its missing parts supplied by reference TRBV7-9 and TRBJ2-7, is DTGVSQNPRHKITKRGQNVTFRCDPISEHNRLYWYRQTLGQGPEFLTYFQNEAQLEKSRLLSDRFSAERPKGSFSTLEIQRTEQGDSAMYLCASTKAASGSDEQYFGPGTRLTVT.

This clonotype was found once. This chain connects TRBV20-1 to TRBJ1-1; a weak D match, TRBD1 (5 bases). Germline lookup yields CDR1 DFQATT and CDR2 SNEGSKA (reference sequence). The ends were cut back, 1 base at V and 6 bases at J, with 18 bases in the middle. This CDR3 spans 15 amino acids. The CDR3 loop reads CSARAGRDLGSEAFF. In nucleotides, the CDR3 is TGCAGTGCTAGAGCTGGGAGGGACTTAGGCTCTGAAGCTTTCTTT.

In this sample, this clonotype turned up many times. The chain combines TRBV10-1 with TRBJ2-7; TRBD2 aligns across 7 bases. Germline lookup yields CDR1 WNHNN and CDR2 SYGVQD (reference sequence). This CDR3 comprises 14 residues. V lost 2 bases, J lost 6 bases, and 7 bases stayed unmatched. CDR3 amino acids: CASSESGAPGEQYF. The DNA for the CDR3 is TGCGCCAGCAGTGAGAGCGGGGCCCCCGGCGAGCAGTACTTC.

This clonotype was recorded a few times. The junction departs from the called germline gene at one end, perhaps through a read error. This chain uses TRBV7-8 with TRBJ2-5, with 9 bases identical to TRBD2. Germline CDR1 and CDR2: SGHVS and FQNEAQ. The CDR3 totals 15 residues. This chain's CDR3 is CASRLAGALEETQYF. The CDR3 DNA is TGTGCCAGCAGGTTAGCGGGAGCTTTAGAAGAGACCCAGTACTTC.

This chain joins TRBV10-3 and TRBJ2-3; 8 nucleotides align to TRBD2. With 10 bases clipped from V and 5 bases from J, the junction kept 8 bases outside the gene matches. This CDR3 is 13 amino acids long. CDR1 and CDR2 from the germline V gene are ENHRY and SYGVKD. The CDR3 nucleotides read TGTGCCACCGGGACTAGTGGCGTAGATACGCAGTATTTT. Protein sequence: CATGTSGVDTQYF.

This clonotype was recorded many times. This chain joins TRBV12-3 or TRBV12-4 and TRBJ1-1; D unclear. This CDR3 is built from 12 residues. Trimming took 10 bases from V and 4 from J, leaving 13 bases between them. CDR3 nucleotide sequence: TGTGCCATCGACCAGATGAGCACTGAAGCTTTCTTT. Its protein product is CAIDQMSTEAFF.

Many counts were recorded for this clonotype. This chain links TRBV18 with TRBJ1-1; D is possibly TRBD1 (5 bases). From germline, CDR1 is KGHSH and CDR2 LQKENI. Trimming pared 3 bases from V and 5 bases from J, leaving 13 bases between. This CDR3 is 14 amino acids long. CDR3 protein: CASSPSGTGTEAFF. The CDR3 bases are TGTGCCAGCTCACCGTCAGGGACCGGGACTGAAGCTTTCTTT. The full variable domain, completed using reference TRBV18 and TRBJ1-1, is NAGVMQNPRHLVRRRGQEARLRCSPMKGHSHVYWYRQLPEEGLKFMVYLQKENIIDESGMPKERFSAEFPKEGPSILRIQQVVRGDSAAYFCASSPSGTGTEAFFGQGTRLTVV.

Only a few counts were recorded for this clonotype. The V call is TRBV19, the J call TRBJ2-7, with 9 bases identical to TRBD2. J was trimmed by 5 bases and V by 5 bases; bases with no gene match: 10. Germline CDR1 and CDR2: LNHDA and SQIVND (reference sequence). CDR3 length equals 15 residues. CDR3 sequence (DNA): TGTGCCAGTAGTGGTTTGCCTAGCGGGATCAACGAGCAGTACTTC. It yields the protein CASSGLPSGINEQYF.

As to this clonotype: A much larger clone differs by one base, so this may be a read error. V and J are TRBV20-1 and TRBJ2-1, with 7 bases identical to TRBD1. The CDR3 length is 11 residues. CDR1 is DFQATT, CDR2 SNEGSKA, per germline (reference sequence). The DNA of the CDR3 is TGCAGTACTAGACAGGGTATTGAGCAGTTCTTC. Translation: CSTRQGIEQFF.

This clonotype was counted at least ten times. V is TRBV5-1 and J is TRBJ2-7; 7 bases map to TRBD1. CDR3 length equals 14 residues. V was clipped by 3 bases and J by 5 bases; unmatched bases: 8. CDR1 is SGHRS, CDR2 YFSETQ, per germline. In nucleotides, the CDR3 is TGCGCCAGCAGCTGGACGGGACAGAGAGACGAGCAGTACTTC. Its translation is CASSWTGQRDEQYF.

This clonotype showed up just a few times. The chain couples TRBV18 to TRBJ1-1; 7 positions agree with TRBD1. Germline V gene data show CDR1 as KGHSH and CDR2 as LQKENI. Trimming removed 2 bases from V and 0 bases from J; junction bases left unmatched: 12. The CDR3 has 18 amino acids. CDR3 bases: TGTGCCAGCTCACCAGTAATAGGGGGCAGAACAATGAACACTGAAGCTTTCTTT. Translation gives CASSPVIGGRTMNTEAFF.

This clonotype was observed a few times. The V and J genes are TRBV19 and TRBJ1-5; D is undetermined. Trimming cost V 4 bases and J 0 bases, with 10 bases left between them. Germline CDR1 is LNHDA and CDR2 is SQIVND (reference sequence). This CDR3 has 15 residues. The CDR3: CASSTLMDSNQPQHF. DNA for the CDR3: TGTGCCAGTAGTACGCTAATGGATAGCAATCAGCCCCAGCATTTT. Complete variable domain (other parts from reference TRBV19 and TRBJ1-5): DGGITQSPKYLFRKEGQNVTLSCEQNLNHDAMYWYRQDPGQGLRLIYYSQIVNDFQKGDIAEGYSVSREKKESFPLTVTSAQKNPTAFYLCASSTLMDSNQPQHFGDGTRLSIL.